This T cell receptor beta chain emerged from a study of shared clonotypes between healthy human individuals. Donors were Caucasian adults residing in Nashville, Tennessee, USA. Researchers reported that CD8 memory united CD45RO+ cells with CCR7-negative CD45RA+ TemRA cells. General study points: A reduction in generation probabilities was seen for non-shared clonotypes relative to those shared by all four donors. In the sorted subsets, rarefaction showed sequencing was incomplete despite large depth.

For this clone: What it binds is not known.

TCRdb's copy holds only in-frame clones and misses some; the assay was immunoSEQ multiplex PCR. The sample lists roughly 720,000 clones, less than 95% seen once, with 34% in the top ten. Germline CDR1 is SEHNR and CDR2 is FQNEAQ (reference sequence). The CDR3 totals 12 residues. Trimming removed 10 bases at V and 6 bases at J, with 15 bases between. V gene TRBV7-9 combines with J gene TRBJ1-1, with D possibly matching TRBD1 (6 bases). Sequenced: memory CD8+ T cells from PBMCs. Subset given: CD45RO+ cells pooled with CCR7-negative TemRA cells. The source of this sequence is a man younger than 30 in good health. Some clones in this sample may be carry-over from other donors' samples. DNA of the CDR3: TGTGCCACTAGCGGGGGCAAGGCTGAAGCTTTCTTT. Translation gives CATSGGKAEAFF.